This T cell receptor (beta chain) appears in the sequencing data of a study of breast tumors, draining lymph nodes, adjacent tissues. Samples came from axillary lymph nodes draining the breast cancer. In this sample, this clonotype turned up many times. TCRdb processed the multiplex PCR reads anew with MiXCR; each CDR3 protein has one entry. Seen here are roughly 110,000 distinct CDR3 sequences, about 30% observed once, and the top ten hold under 6.5%. The CDR3 runs to 14 residues. Germline V gene lookup returns CDR1 SGHTA and CDR2 FQGNSA. V was clipped by 1 base and J by 12 bases; unmatched bases: 7.

The source is a female donor with breast cancer. Some clones in this sample may be carry-over from other donors' samples. Sequencing was done on a sample of axillary lymph node tissue. The chain couples TRBV7-2 to TRBJ2-1; 9 nucleotides align to TRBD2. CDR3 sequence (DNA): TGTGCCAGCAGCTTAGATTCTAGCGGGGCTGGGCAGTTCTTC. Its protein is CASSLDSSGAGQFF.